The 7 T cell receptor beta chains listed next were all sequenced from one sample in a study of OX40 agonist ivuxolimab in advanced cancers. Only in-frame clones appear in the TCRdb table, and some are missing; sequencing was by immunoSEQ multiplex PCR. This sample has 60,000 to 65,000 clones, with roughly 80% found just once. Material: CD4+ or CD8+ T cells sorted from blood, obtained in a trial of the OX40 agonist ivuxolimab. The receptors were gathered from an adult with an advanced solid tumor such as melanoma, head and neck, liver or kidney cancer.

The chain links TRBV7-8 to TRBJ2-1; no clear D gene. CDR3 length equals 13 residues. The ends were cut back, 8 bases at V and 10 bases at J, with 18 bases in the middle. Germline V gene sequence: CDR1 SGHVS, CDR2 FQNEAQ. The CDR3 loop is CASATDPSSEQFF. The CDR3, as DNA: TGTGCCAGCGCCACCGACCCCTCATCGGAGCAGTTCTTC. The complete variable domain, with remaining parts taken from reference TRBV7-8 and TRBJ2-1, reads GAGVSQSPRYKVAKRGQDVALRCDPISGHVSLFWYQQALGQGPEFLTYFQNEAQLDKSGLPSDRFFAERPEGSVSTLKIQRTQQEDSAVYLCASATDPSSEQFFGPGTRLTVL.

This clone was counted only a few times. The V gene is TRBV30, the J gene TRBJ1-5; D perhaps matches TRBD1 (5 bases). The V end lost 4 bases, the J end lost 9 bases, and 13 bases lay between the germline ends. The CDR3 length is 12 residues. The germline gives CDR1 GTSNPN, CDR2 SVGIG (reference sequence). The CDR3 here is CAWNRPPGPQHF. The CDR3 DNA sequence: TGTGCCTGGAACAGGCCCCCGGGGCCCCAGCATTTT.

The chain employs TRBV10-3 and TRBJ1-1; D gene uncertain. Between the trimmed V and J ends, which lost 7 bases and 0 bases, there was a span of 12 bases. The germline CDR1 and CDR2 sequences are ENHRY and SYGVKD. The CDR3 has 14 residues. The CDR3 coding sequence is TGTGCCATCACACAAGCGGCCATGAACACTGAAGCTTTCTTT. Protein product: CAITQAAMNTEAFF.

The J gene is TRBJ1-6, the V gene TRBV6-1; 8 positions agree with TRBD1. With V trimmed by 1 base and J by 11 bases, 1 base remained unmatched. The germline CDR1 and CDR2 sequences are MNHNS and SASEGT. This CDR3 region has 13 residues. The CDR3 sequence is CASSEGDRTPLHF. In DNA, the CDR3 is TGTGCCAGCAGTGAAGGGGACAGGACACCCCTCCACTTT.

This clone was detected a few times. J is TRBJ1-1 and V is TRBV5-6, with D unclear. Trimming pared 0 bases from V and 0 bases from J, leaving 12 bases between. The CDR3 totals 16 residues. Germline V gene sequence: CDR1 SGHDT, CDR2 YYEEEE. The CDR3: CASSLVGFPMNTEAFF. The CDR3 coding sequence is TGTGCCAGCAGCTTGGTTGGGTTTCCGATGAACACTGAAGCTTTCTTT. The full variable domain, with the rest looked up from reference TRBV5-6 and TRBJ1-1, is DAGVTQSPTHLIKTRGQQVTLRCSPKSGHDTVSWYQQALGQGPQFIFQYYEEEERQRGNFPDRFSGHQFPNYSSELNVNALLLGDSALYLCASSLVGFPMNTEAFFGQGTRLTVV.

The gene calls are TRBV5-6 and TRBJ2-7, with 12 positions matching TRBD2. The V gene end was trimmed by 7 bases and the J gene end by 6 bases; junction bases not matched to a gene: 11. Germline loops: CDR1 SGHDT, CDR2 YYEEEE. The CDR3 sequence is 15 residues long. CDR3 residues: CASCGWTSGASEQYF. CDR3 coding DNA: TGTGCCAGCTGCGGTTGGACTAGCGGGGCGAGCGAGCAGTACTTC.

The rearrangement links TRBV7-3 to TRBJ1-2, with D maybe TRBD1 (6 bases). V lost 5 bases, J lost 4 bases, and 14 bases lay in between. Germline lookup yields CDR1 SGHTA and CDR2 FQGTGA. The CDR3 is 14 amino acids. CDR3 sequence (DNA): TGTGCCAGCAGCCCCGGCGGGGGGGCCTATGGCTACACCTTC. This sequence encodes CASSPGGGAYGYTF.